This T cell receptor beta chain came from a study of beta chain features in type 1 diabetes. The germline V gene encodes CDR1 GTSNPN and CDR2 SVGIG (reference sequence). CDR3 length equals 14 residues. Germline trimming cut 2 bases from V and 5 bases from J; bases unmatched to any gene: 6. The investigators reverse transcribed all of the isolated RNA, so they sequenced expressed TCRB transcripts. Sequencing was performed with immunoSEQ multiplex PCR; in TCRdb, only in-frame clones are kept and a portion is missing. Among roughly 150,000 clones, about 9.8% were seen once, and the ten largest hold roughly 2.5%.

The source is a woman aged 18-35 years in good health. This chain connects TRBV30 to TRBJ2-5; 9 nucleotides align to TRBD1. Sequenced input: central memory CD4+ T cells from blood. CDR3 in DNA: TGTGCCTGGAGTACGGGACAGGGTGAGGAGACCCAGTACTTC. This gives the protein CAWSTGQGEETQYF.